The 27 T cell receptor beta chains below were found in one sample sequenced in a study of blood T cell repertoires in COVID-19. The repertoire was sequenced with immunoSEQ multiplex PCR; TCRdb's copy has only in-frame clones and lacks some. The sample has 250,000 to 350,000 clones; more than 80% are singletons. The specimen was peripheral blood. These receptors originate from a woman aged 30 to 39 with COVID-19, enrolled during active disease.

The rearrangement links TRBV7-3 to TRBJ2-2, with a tentative D call TRBD2 (5 bases). V was trimmed by 2 bases and J by 0 bases, leaving 10 bases between them. Germline-derived CDR1 and CDR2 are SGHTA and FQGTGA. CDR3 length: 16 residues. This CDR3 reads CASSLASGSNTGELFF. DNA for the CDR3: TGTGCCAGCAGCTTAGCCAGCGGTTCGAACACCGGGGAGCTGTTTTTT.

This chain connects TRBV9 to TRBJ2-2; 7 bases match TRBD2. The CDR3 sequence is 16 residues long. V lost 0 bases and J lost 5; bases outside the gene matches: 7. Germline CDR1 is SGDLS and CDR2 is YYNGEE. In DNA form, the CDR3 reads TGTGCCAGCAGCGTAGAAAGTACAGCGGGGACCGGGGAGCTGTTTTTT. This translates into CASSVESTAGTGELFF.

The gene calls are TRBV29-1 and TRBJ2-7; D is unresolved. CDR1 and CDR2 from the germline V gene are SQVTM and ANQGSEA. The V end lost 0 bases, the J end lost 6 bases, and 9 bases lay between the germline ends. This CDR3 has 12 residues. The CDR3 coding sequence is TGCAGCGTTGAAGATCAGGAAGTCGAGCAGTACTTC. Its translation: CSVEDQEVEQYF.

Here the CDR3 reads CASSYLTGANTEAFF. Written as DNA, the CDR3 is TGCGCCAGCAGCTACCTTACAGGGGCGAACACTGAAGCTTTCTTT. The rearrangement uses TRBV5-1 and TRBJ1-1; 7 nucleotides match TRBD1. From germline, CDR1 is SGHRS and CDR2 YFSETQ. Trimming removed 3 bases from V and 1 base from J; junction bases left unmatched: 6. The CDR3 contains 15 residues.

J is TRBJ1-1 and V is TRBV3-1 (or the pseudogene TRBV3-2); TRBD1 might be the D (5 bases). This CDR3 comprises 13 residues. V was clipped by 4 bases and J by 5 bases, with 11 bases between them. Germline loops: CDR1 LGHDT, CDR2 YNNKEL (reference sequence). CDR3 DNA sequence: TGTGCCAGCAGCCTCAGGGAAGGGACTGAAGCTTTCTTT. Protein: CASSLREGTEAFF.

This chain joins TRBV3-1 (or the pseudogene TRBV3-2) and TRBJ1-5; D may be TRBD1 (6 bases). Germline lookup yields CDR1 LGHDT and CDR2 YNNKEL (reference sequence). Deletions cut 2 bases from V and 7 bases from J, with 12 bases between. This CDR3 spans 14 amino acids. CDR3 sequence: CASSQKLTGQPQHF. The DNA of the CDR3 is TGTGCCAGCAGCCAAAAACTGACAGGCCAGCCCCAGCATTTT.

The chain couples TRBV12-3 or TRBV12-4 to TRBJ2-7; the D is unclear. This CDR3 has 11 residues. V shed 4 bases and J shed 4 bases, with 5 bases lying between them. CDR3 in DNA: TGTGCCAGCAGTTACGGTTACGAGCAGTACTTC. Translation gives CASSYGYEQYF.

The V call is TRBV14, the J call TRBJ1-3; perhaps TRBD1 as D (5 bases). The CDR3 extends over 16 amino acids. Germline CDR1 SGHDN, CDR2 FVKESK. Trimming removed 0 bases from V and 0 bases from J, with 9 bases in between. In nucleotides, the CDR3 is TGTGCCAGCAGCCAAGATAACAGGCGCTCTGGAAACACCATATATTTT. It is translated as CASSQDNRRSGNTIYF.

The chain joins TRBV4-1 to TRBJ1-4; no clear D. The CDR3 runs to 13 residues. Germline assignment: CDR1 MGHRA and CDR2 YSYEKL. V lost 1 base and J 5 bases, leaving 5 bases between the germline ends. The CDR3 region is CASSQALNEKLFF. As DNA, the CDR3 is TGCGCCAGCAGCCAAGCCCTCAATGAAAAACTGTTTTTT.

The V gene is TRBV5-1, the J gene TRBJ2-1; no firm D call. Germline loops: CDR1 SGHRS, CDR2 YFSETQ. Trimming cost V 6 bases and J 0 bases, with 13 bases left between them. This CDR3 contains 15 residues. CDR3: CASKSDLSSYNEQFF. CDR3 bases: TGCGCCAGCAAGAGCGACCTGAGCTCCTACAATGAGCAGTTCTTC.

The J gene is TRBJ2-7, the V gene TRBV18; the D is unclear. V dropped 2 bases and J dropped 3 bases, with 14 bases sitting between them. Germline CDR1 and CDR2: KGHSH and LQKENI. CDR3 length: 15 residues. CDR3: CASSPSQISHYEQYF. CDR3 DNA sequence: TGTGCCAGCTCACCATCCCAGATTTCTCACTACGAGCAGTACTTC.

This chain connects TRBV6-2 or TRBV6-3 to TRBJ2-3, with TRBD2 matching over 7 bases. The CDR3 runs 16 residues. V lost 5 bases and J lost 1; bases outside the gene matches: 9. CDR1 and CDR2 from the germline V gene are MNHEY and SVGEGT. The CDR3 DNA reads as TGTGCCAGCAGTCGTCCAGCGGGAAGAGGCACAGATACGCAGTATTTT. This sequence encodes CASSRPAGRGTDTQYF.

The chain couples TRBV5-1 to TRBJ2-3, with 10 nucleotides matching TRBD1. The CDR3 runs 16 residues. Losses at the gene ends were 1 base for V and 4 bases for J; bases not matched to a gene: 6. The germline CDR1 and CDR2 sequences are SGHRS and YFSETQ. The chain's CDR3 is CASSLRDRGGPDTQYF. Written as DNA, the CDR3 is TGCGCCAGCAGCTTGAGGGACAGGGGTGGACCAGATACGCAGTATTTT.

This chain joins TRBV29-1 and TRBJ2-1, with D perhaps TRBD2 (7 bases). Trimming shortened V by 4 bases and J by 7 bases, and 20 bases separated the two germline ends. Germline-derived CDR1 and CDR2 are SQVTM and ANQGSEA. The CDR3 runs to 15 residues. The CDR3 DNA is TGCAGCGTTGGCCGCGGGGGAATTACAGGGAATGAGCAGTTCTTC. It codes for CSVGRGGITGNEQFF.

The V and J genes are TRBV5-1 and TRBJ1-5; 9 bases fit TRBD1. This CDR3 is 14 amino acids long. With V trimmed by 0 bases and J by 6 bases, 1 base remained unmatched. The germline CDR1 and CDR2 sequences are SGHRS and YFSETQ. For the CDR3, the DNA is TGCGCCAGCAGCTTGGGGACAGGGGCTCAGCCCCAGCATTTT. It is translated as CASSLGTGAQPQHF.

This clone was seen more than once but under ten times. The chain employs TRBV10-1 and TRBJ1-1; the D gene is possibly TRBD1 (6 bases). Germline assignment: CDR1 WNHNN and CDR2 SYGVQD (reference sequence). The CDR3 has 15 residues. Deletions cut 0 bases from V and 1 base from J, with 9 bases between. The CDR3: CASSESGRGNTEAFF. CDR3 bases: TGCGCCAGCAGTGAGTCGGGCAGGGGGAACACTGAAGCTTTCTTT.

V and J are TRBV2 and TRBJ2-1; TRBD2 agrees at 13 bases. V was clipped by 0 bases and J by 7 bases; unmatched bases: 3. The CDR3 consists of 16 residues. Germline V lookup: CDR1 SNHLY, CDR2 FYNNEI. For the CDR3, the DNA is TGTGCCAGCAGTGAAGCGTCGGGACTAGCGGGAAATGAGCAGTTCTTC. This sequence encodes CASSEASGLAGNEQFF.

The chain couples TRBV4-1 to TRBJ2-3, with D maybe TRBD2 (6 bases). V gave up 1 base and J gave up 6 bases, with 17 bases separating them. The CDR3 is made up of 16 amino acids. The germline CDR1 and CDR2 sequences are MGHRA and YSYEKL. CDR3 bases: TGCGCCAGCAGCCAAGGGGGACTGCGCGGTAAGGATACGCAGTATTTT. Translated: CASSQGGLRGKDTQYF.

The chain combines TRBV21-1 with TRBJ2-1; the table's D gene call, TRBD1, was not cross checked with the DNA. TRBV21-1 is described as a pseudogene. This CDR3 has 18 amino acids. CDR3 DNA: TGTGCCAGCAGCAAATCCGTCGCTCGGGACAGTCGGTTGAATGAGCAGTTCTTC. This codes for CASSKSVARDSRLNEQFF.

This clone is a singleton in its sample. The chain joins TRBV2 to TRBJ1-2; unclear D gene. The CDR3 totals 13 residues. CDR1 and CDR2 from the germline V gene are SNHLY and FYNNEI. Trimming pared 6 bases from V and 1 base from J, leaving 9 bases between. CDR3 region: CASSRRGNYGYTF. The CDR3 DNA sequence: TGTGCCAGCAGCCGACGGGGTAACTATGGCTACACCTTC.

This sequence joins TRBV2 and TRBJ1-1; D unresolved. The CDR3 length is 12 residues. Germline values: CDR1 SNHLY, CDR2 FYNNEI. The CDR3 here is CATKQSGTEAFF. The CDR3 DNA sequence: TGTGCAACTAAGCAATCGGGTACTGAAGCTTTCTTT.

The chain employs TRBV24-1 and TRBJ2-7, with TRBD1 matching 9 bases. CDR3 length equals 14 residues. Germline V gene lookup returns CDR1 KGHDR and CDR2 SFDVKD. The ends lost 9 bases at V and 7 bases at J; junction bases unmatched: 12. The CDR3 is CATSTGTGYKEQYF. In DNA, the CDR3 is TGTGCCACCTCAACCGGGACAGGGTATAAAGAGCAGTACTTC.

The chain combines TRBV29-1 with TRBJ2-1; 8 positions agree with TRBD2. This CDR3 has 14 residues. Per the germline V gene, CDR1 is SQVTM and CDR2 is ANQGSEA. V shed 7 bases, J shed 2 bases, and the junction held 7 bases outside the gene matches. The CDR3 reads CSGRLGLAYNEQFF. For the CDR3, the DNA is TGCAGCGGCCGTTTGGGACTAGCCTACAATGAGCAGTTCTTC.

V usage is TRBV19 and J usage is TRBJ2-4; TRBD2 agrees at 13 bases. CDR3 length: 17 residues. V trimming: 6 bases; J trimming: 1 base; junction bases outside the gene matches: 6. In germline, CDR1 is LNHDA, CDR2 SQIVND (reference sequence). As DNA, the CDR3 is TGTGCCAGTAGCGAGACTAGCGGGAGGCCCGCCAAAAACATTCAGTACTTC. Its protein is CASSETSGRPAKNIQYF.

V is TRBV10-3 and J is TRBJ2-3; 9 bases line up with TRBD2. Germline-derived CDR1 and CDR2 are ENHRY and SYGVKD. Losses at the gene ends were 5 bases for V and 2 bases for J; bases not matched to a gene: 8. This CDR3 is 16 amino acids long. For the CDR3, the DNA is TGTGCCATCAGTACGGGGCTAGCGGGAATCACAGATACGCAGTATTTT. This codes for CAISTGLAGITDTQYF.

The chain employs TRBV5-4 and TRBJ1-1; D may be TRBD1 (5 bases). The CDR3 is 15 residues long. V was cut by 4 bases and J by 3 bases, with 16 bases left in between. Germline CDR1 is SGHNT and CDR2 is YYREEE (reference sequence). CDR3 in amino acids: CASSLGRGSDTEAFF. The CDR3 DNA is TGTGCCAGCAGCCTGGGGCGCGGATCGGACACTGAAGCTTTCTTT.

V and J are TRBV18 and TRBJ2-7, with 10 bases that match TRBD1. Trimming cost V 3 bases and J 6 bases; bases outside gene matches: 2. Looked up from germline, CDR1 is KGHSH and CDR2 is LQKENI. The CDR3 runs to 13 residues. The CDR3 reads CASSPRDRGEQYF. Here the CDR3 DNA reads TGTGCCAGCTCACCCCGGGACAGGGGCGAGCAGTACTTC. Using reference TRBV18 and TRBJ2-7 for the parts outside the CDR3, the full variable domain is NAGVMQNPRHLVRRRGQEARLRCSPMKGHSHVYWYRQLPEEGLKFMVYLQKENIIDESGMPKERFSAEFPKEGPSILRIQQVVRGDSAAYFCASSPRDRGEQYFGPGTRLTVT.